This TCR beta chain was found in a study of beta chain features in type 1 diabetes. Study information: Healthy donors, compared against patients, showed similar age, gender and cell yields. The examined sorted cells totaled 107,917,701 across samples. Study-level results: Researchers reported that naive, central memory and Treg TCRB repertoires appeared more similar in patients than in healthy donors.

Germline CDR1 SGHRS, CDR2 YFSETQ. CDR3 length: 16 amino acids. V was clipped by 3 bases and J by 6 bases; unmatched bases: 15. Turning to this clone: Its antigen is undetermined.

cDNA synthesis used the whole RNA isolate, giving expressed TCRB sequences. TCRdb's table, derived via immunoSEQ multiplex PCR, lists solely in-frame clones and lacks some. The repertoire includes roughly 14,000 clones, roughly 40% of them detected once, and about 0.57% sits in the top ten. The receptor was isolated from a woman aged 40 to 50 in good health. The source material was stem cell memory CD4+ T cells from blood. This sequence joins TRBV5-1 and TRBJ2-7, with 7 bases aligning to TRBD1. CDR3 coding DNA: TGCGCCAGCAGCTGGCACTCCGGGACAGCATTTCTCGAGCAGTACTTC. Amino acid sequence: CASSWHSGTAFLEQYF.